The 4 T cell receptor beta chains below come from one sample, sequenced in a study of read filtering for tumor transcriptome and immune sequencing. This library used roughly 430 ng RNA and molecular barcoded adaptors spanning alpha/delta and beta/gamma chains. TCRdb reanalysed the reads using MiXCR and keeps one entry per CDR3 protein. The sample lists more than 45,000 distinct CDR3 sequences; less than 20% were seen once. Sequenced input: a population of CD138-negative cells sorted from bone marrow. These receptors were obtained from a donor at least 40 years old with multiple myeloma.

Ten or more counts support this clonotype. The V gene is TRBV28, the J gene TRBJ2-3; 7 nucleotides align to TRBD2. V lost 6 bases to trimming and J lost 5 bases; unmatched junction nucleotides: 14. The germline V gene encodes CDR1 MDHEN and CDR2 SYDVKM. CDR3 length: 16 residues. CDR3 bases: TGTGCCAGCAGCGGATCCTGGGCGGGAGCGAGAGATACGCAGTATTTT. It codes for CASSGSWAGARDTQYF.

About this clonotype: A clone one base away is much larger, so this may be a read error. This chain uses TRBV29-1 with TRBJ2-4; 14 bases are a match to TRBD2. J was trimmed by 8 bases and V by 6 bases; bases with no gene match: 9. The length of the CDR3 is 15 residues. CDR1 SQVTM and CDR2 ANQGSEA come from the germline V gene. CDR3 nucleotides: TGCAGCGTAGGGGGGACTAGCGGGGGACGAGACATTCAGTACTTC. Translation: CSVGGTSGGRDIQYF.

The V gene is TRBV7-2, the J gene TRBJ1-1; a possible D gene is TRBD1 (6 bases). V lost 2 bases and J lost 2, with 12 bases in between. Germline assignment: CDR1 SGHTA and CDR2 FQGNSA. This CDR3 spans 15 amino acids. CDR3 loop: CASSLFIRGNTEAFF. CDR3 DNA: TGTGCCAGCAGCTTATTTATCAGGGGCAACACTGAAGCTTTCTTT. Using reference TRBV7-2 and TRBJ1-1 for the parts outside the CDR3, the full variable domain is GAGVSQSPSNKVTEKGKDVELRCDPISGHTALYWYRQSLGQGLEFLIYFQGNSAPDKSGLPSDRFSAERTGGSVSTLTIQRTQQEDSAVYLCASSLFIRGNTEAFFGQGTRLTVV.

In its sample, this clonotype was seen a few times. The CDR3 region has the DNA TGCGCCAGCAGCCAAGGTGCTCTGGTTTCCTACGAGCAGTACTTC. It is translated as CASSQGALVSYEQYF. The chain links TRBV4-1 to TRBJ2-7; D gene unclear. The CDR3 spans 15 residues. Between the trimmed V and J ends, which lost 1 base and 1 base, there was a span of 11 bases. CDR1 and CDR2 (germline): MGHRA, YSYEKL.